The sequence of this T cell receptor beta chain was determined in a study of blood T cell repertoires in COVID-19. Turning to the study itself: T cells, B-cell-depleted T cells, or PBMCs provided the cDNA or gDNA that served as material.

Profiling relied on immunoSEQ multiplex PCR, and the TCRdb table lists in-frame clones only, not all of them. The sample yields around 260,000 clones, 75% to 90% seen once. This TCR derives from a man aged 25 to 40 with acute or convalescent COVID-19. Sequences were obtained from peripheral blood.

The CDR3 loop is CSVAVTAYQETQYF. DNA of the CDR3: TGCAGCGTTGCGGTTACAGCTTACCAAGAGACCCAGTACTTC. This chain uses TRBV29-1 with TRBJ2-5; no definite D call. V was shortened by 4 bases and J by 0 bases, with 12 bases between the two germline ends. Germline V CDR1 and CDR2: SQVTM, ANQGSEA. The CDR3 is 14 amino acids.